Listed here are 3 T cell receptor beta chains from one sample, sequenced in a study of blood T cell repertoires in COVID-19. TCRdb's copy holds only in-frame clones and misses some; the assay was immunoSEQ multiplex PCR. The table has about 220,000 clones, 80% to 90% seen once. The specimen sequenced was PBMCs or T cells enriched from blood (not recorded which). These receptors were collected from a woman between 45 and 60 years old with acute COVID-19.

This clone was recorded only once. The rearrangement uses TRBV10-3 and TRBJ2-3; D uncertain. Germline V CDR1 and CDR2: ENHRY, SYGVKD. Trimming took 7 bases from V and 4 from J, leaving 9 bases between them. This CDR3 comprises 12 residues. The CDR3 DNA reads TGTGCCATCAACTACCCATCAGATACGCAGTATTTT. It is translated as CAINYPSDTQYF.

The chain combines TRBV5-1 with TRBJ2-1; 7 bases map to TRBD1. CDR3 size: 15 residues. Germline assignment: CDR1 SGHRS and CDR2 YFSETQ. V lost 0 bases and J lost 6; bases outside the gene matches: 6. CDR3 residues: CASSLEGGSGNEQFF. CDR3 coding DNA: TGCGCCAGCAGCTTGGAAGGGGGCTCCGGCAATGAGCAGTTCTTC.

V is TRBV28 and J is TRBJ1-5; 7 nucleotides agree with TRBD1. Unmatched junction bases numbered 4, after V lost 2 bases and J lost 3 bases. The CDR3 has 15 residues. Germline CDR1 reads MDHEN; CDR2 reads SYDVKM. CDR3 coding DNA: TGTGCCAGCAGTTTAGCACAGGGGTACAATCAGCCCCAGCATTTT. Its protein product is CASSLAQGYNQPQHF.